This T cell receptor beta chain emerged from a study of blood T cell repertoires in COVID-19. The CDR3 loop spans 12 amino acids. Germline CDR1 reads MNHEY; CDR2 reads SVGAGI. V dropped 8 bases and J dropped 7 bases, with 14 bases sitting between them. Sequencing was performed with immunoSEQ multiplex PCR; in TCRdb, only in-frame clones are kept and a portion is missing. The sample lists about 320,000 clones; about 90% were seen once. The chain is built from TRBV6-5 and TRBJ1-2; D is undetermined. Sequencing was carried out using peripheral blood. The receptor was isolated from a woman aged 30 to 39 with COVID-19, enrolled during active disease. CDR3 nucleotide sequence: TGTGCCAGCGAGGGCAGCCCGGGTGGCTACACCTTC. This codes for CASEGSPGGYTF.